The source of this T cell receptor beta chain is a study of cytomegalovirus exposure and HLA in healthy donors. General study findings and limits: Most TCR sequences were rare, but some public TCRs occurred in many donors.

Method: immunoSEQ multiplex PCR; TCRdb's copy keeps in-frame clones and lacks some. The sample lists 92,000 or so clones, around 96% seen once, with 0.78% in the top ten. Notes on this clone: The antigen remains undetermined.

The CDR3 runs to 15 residues. V gave up 7 bases and J gave up 6 bases, with 18 bases separating them. The germline V gene encodes CDR1 MNHEY and CDR2 SMNVEV (reference sequence). The J gene is TRBJ2-2, the V gene TRBV27; D might be TRBD1 (6 bases). Source material: PBMCs. The TCR comes from a man between 18 and 29 years old in good health and CMV-seronegative. The CDR3 loop is CASKVGAMWAGELFF. As DNA, the CDR3 is TGTGCCAGCAAGGTGGGGGCGATGTGGGCCGGGGAGCTGTTTTTT.